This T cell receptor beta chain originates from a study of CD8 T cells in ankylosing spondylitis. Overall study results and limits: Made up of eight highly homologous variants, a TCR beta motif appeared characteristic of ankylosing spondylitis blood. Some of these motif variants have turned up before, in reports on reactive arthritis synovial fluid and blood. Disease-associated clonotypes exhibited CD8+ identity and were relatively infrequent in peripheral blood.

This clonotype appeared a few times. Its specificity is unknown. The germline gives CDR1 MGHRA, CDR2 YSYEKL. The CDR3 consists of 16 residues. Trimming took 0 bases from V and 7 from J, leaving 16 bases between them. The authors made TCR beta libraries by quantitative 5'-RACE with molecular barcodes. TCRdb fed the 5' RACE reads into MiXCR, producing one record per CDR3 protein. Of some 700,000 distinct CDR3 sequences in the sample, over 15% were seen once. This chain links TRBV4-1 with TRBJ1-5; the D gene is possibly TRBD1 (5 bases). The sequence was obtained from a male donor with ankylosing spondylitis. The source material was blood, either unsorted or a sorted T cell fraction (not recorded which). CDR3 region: CASSQEGRGKDQPQHF. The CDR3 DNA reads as TGCGCCAGCAGCCAAGAAGGTCGGGGGAAGGACCAGCCCCAGCATTTT.